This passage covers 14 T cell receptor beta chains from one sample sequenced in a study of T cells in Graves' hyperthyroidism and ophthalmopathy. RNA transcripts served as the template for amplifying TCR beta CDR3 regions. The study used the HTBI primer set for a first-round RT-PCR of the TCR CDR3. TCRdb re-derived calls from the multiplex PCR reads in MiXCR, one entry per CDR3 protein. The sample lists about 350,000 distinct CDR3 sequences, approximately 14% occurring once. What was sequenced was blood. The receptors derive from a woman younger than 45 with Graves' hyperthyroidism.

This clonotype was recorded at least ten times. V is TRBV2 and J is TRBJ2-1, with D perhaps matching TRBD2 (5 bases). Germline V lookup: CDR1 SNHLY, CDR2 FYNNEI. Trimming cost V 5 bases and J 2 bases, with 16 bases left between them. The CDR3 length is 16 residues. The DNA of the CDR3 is TGTGCCAGCAGTAGAGAGGCGGGTTCGGCCTACAATGAGCAGTTCTTC. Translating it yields CASSREAGSAYNEQFF.

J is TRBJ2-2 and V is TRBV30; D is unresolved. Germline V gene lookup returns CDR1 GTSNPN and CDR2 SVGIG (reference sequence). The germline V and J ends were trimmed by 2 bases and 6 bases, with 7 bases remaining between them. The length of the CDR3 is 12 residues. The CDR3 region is CAWSFLSGELFF. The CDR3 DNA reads TGTGCCTGGAGTTTCCTCTCCGGGGAGCTGTTTTTT.

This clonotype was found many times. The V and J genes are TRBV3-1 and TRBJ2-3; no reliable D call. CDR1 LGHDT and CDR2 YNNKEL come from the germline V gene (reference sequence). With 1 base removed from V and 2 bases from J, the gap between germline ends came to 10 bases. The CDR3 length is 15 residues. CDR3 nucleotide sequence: TGTGCCAGCAGCCAAGTCGGACGAGACACAGATACGCAGTATTTT. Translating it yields CASSQVGRDTDTQYF.

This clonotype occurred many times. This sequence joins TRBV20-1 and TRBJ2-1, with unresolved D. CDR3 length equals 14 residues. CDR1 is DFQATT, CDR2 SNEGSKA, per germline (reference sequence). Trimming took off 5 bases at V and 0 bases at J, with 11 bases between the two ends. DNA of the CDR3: TGCAGTGCTCACGGTCTGAGCTCCTACAATGAGCAGTTCTTC. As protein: CSAHGLSSYNEQFF.

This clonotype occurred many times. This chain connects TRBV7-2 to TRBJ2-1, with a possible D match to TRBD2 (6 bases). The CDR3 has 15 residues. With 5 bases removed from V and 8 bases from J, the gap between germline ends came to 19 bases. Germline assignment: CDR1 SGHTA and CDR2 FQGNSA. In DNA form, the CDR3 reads TGTGCCAGCAGCACAGCCCCCGGACTATTCCATGAGCAGTTCTTC. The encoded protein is CASSTAPGLFHEQFF.

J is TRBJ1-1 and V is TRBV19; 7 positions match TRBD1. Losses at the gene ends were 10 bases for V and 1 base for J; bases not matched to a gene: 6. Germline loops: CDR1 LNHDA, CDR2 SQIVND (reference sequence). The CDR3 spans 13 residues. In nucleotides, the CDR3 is TGTGCCACCCGAGGGACAGAGAACACTGAAGCTTTCTTT. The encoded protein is CATRGTENTEAFF.

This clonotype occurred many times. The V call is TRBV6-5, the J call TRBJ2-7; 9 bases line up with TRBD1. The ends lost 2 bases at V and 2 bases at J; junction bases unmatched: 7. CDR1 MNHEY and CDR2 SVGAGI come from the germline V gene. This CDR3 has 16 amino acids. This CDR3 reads CASSYDTGGDPYEQYF. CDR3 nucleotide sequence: TGTGCCAGCAGTTACGATACAGGGGGCGATCCCTACGAGCAGTACTTC.

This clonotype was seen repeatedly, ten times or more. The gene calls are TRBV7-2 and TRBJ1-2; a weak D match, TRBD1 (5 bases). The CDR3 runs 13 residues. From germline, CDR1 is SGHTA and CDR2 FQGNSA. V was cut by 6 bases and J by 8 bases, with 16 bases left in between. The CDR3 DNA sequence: TGTGCCAGCAGGGTCGCAGGGTCGAACGGCTACACCTTC. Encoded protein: CASRVAGSNGYTF. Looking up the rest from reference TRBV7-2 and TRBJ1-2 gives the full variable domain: GAGVSQSPSNKVTEKGKDVELRCDPISGHTALYWYRQSLGQGLEFLIYFQGNSAPDKSGLPSDRFSAERTGGSVSTLTIQRTQQEDSAVYLCASRVAGSNGYTFGSGTRLTVV.

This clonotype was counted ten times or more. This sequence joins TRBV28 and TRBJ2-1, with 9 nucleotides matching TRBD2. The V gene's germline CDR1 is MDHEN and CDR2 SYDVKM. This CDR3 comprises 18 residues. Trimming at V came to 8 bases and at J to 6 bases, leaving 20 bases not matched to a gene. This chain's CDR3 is CASRSGSGRFIVINEQFF. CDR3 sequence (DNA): TGTGCCAGCCGGTCAGGGAGCGGGAGGTTTATAGTAATCAATGAGCAGTTCTTC.

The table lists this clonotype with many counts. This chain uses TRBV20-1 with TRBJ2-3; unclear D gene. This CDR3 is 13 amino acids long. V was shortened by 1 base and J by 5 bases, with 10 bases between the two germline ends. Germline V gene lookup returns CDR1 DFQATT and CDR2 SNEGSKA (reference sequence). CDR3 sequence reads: CSARGGVVDTQYF. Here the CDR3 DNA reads TGCAGTGCTAGAGGGGGTGTCGTAGATACGCAGTATTTT.

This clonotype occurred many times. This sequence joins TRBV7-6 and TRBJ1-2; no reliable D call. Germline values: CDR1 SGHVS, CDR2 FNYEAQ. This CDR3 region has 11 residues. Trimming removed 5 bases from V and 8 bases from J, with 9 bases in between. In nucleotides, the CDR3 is TGTGCCAGCAGCCATCCCGACGGCTACACCTTC. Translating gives CASSHPDGYTF.

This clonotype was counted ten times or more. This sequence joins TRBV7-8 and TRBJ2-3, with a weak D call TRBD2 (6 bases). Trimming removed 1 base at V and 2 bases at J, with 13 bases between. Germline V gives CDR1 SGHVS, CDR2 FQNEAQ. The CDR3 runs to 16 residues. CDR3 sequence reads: CASSLVSGPNTDTQYF. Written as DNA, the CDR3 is TGTGCCAGCAGCTTAGTCAGCGGGCCAAACACAGATACGCAGTATTTT.

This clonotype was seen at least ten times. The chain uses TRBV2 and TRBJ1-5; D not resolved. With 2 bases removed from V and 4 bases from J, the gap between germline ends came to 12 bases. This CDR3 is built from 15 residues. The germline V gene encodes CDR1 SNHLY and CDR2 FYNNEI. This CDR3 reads CASSEYGGSNQPQHF. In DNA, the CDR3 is TGTGCCAGCAGTGAATACGGCGGCAGTAATCAGCCCCAGCATTTT.

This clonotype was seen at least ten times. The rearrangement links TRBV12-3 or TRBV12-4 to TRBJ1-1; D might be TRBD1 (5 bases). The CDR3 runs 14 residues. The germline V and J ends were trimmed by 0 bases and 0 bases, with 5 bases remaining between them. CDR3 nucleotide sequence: TGTGCCAGCAGTTTAGCGGGGGTGAACACTGAAGCTTTCTTT. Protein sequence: CASSLAGVNTEAFF.